This T cell receptor (beta chain) originates from a study of blood T cell repertoires in COVID-19. The CDR3 contains 13 residues. Trimming left V 8 bases short and J 8 bases short, with 19 bases between. The germline V gene has CDR1 SQVTM and CDR2 ANQGSEA. This clone came up once. Clones were sequenced by immunoSEQ multiplex PCR, and TCRdb holds only the in-frame ones, with some missing. The data hold a few hundred thousand clones, with roughly 90% observed a single time. The sequenced sample was peripheral blood. This sequence joins TRBV29-1 and TRBJ2-1; a possible D gene is TRBD2 (5 bases). This receptor was taken from a woman aged 30 to 39 with active or convalescent COVID-19. The CDR3 DNA follows: TGCAGCTCCAGCCCGGTGTTGAGGGATGAGCAGTTCTTC. It yields the protein CSSSPVLRDEQFF.